The T cell receptor (beta chain) described here comes from a study of Graves' ophthalmopathy and Graves' hyperthyroidism. Amplification of TCR beta CDR3 regions used RNA transcripts. RT-PCR was first run with HTBI primers, then multiplex PCR in a second round. TCRdb ran MiXCR on the multiplex PCR reads and lists one entry per CDR3 protein. The profile shows about 1.2 million distinct CDR3 sequences, less than 45% of them singletons. Germline V gene lookup returns CDR1 MNHNS and CDR2 SASEGT. CDR3 length equals 14 residues. V was pared by 8 bases and J by 1 base, with 14 bases between. The material sequenced was peripheral blood or thyroid tissue (not recorded which). This receptor was taken from an adult man with Graves' hyperthyroidism. The chain employs TRBV6-1 and TRBJ1-2; D possibly corresponds to TRBD1 (6 bases). The CDR3: CASGRGLNNYGYTF. The CDR3 DNA follows: TGTGCCAGCGGCAGGGGTTTGAATAACTATGGCTACACCTTC.